This T cell receptor beta chain is drawn from a study of blood T cell repertoires in COVID-19. Study summary: T cells, B-cell-depleted T cells, or PBMCs supplied cDNA or gDNA.

TCRdb keeps only in-frame clones here, not all; method: immunoSEQ multiplex PCR. The sample lists fewer than 300,000 clones, 80% to 90% occurring once. V gave up 4 bases and J gave up 2 bases; unmatched junction bases: 6. The CDR3 contains 16 residues. From germline, CDR1 is SGHRS and CDR2 YFSETQ. The V and J genes are TRBV5-1 and TRBJ2-5; 12 bases are a match to TRBD2. Input material: peripheral blood. The receptor was derived from a woman in her fifties or sixties who had recovered from COVID-19. The CDR3: CASSAGTSGPQETQYF. In DNA form, the CDR3 reads TGCGCCAGCAGCGCCGGGACTAGCGGGCCTCAAGAGACCCAGTACTTC.